These T cell receptor beta chains were read from a single sample in a study of T-cell reconstitution after alpha-beta-depleted transplantation in children. TCRdb used MiXCR to reprocess the PCR reads, holding one entry per CDR3 protein. The sample has about 980,000 distinct CDR3 sequences; about 26% are singletons. This material consisted of PBMCs, mostly from graft donor cells, taken 360 days after TCRalphabeta/CD19-depleted stem cell transplant. These TCRs come from a boy in the first two years of life who had a stem cell transplant for SCID, so the T cells may come from the graft donor. The CDR3 runs from the conserved cysteine through the conserved F or W. D genes are given only for firm matches. The listing skips clone size in some rows; elsewhere it reads once, few, many or a size class.

>TRBJ1-3|-|TRBV12-3/TRBV12-4|-
CASSLRRSLGGNTIYF
TGTGCCAGCAGTTTACGTCGGTCGCTCGGTGGAAACACCATATATTTT
>TRBJ2-1|-|TRBV15|-
CATSRGGNRGYNEQFF
TGTGCCACCAGCAGAGGAGGTAATCGGGGCTACAATGAGCAGTTCTTC
>TRBJ2-1|-|TRBV6-1|-
CASSDGAWGLDSYNEQFF
TGTGCCAGCAGTGATGGGGCTTGGGGACTGGACTCCTACAATGAGCAGTTCTTC
>TRBJ1-2|few|TRBV29-1|TRBD1
CSVARESGGGGYTF
TGCAGCGTTGCCCGTGAATCAGGGGGCGGTGGCTACACCTTC
>TRBJ1-1|-|TRBV5-1|-
CASSWTGHYEAFF
TGCGCCAGCAGCTGGACGGGGCACTATGAAGCTTTCTTT
>TRBJ1-2|-|TRBV20-1|-
CSAQSPGITPLFGYGYTF
TGCAGTGCTCAAAGCCCCGGGATCACACCCCTCTTTGGCTATGGCTACACCTTC
>TRBJ2-7|few|TRBV29-1|TRBD1
CSARDSRYEQYF
TGCAGCGCCCGGGACAGTCGCTACGAGCAGTACTTC
>TRBJ1-1|-|TRBV5-1|-
CASSLTVFFGPKAFF
TGCGCCAGCAGCTTGACCGTGTTTTTCGGCCCGAAAGCTTTCTTT
>TRBJ1-2|few|TRBV20-1|-
CSGVGDLTNYGYTF
TGCAGTGGAGTCGGCGATTTAACAAACTATGGCTACACCTTC
>TRBJ2-7|-|TRBV2|TRBD2
CASSEGVAGGDEQYF
TGTGCCAGCAGTGAAGGAGTAGCGGGGGGGGACGAGCAGTACTTC
>TRBJ1-4|-|TRBV29-1|-
CSAVEFGEKLFF
TGCAGCGCCGTAGAGTTCGGCGAAAAACTGTTTTTT
>TRBJ1-2|-|TRBV5-1|-
CASREAAANYGYTF
TGCGCCAGCAGGGAGGCAGCGGCTAACTATGGCTACACCTTC
>TRBJ2-7|-|TRBV2|TRBD1
CASGLQGYEQYF
TGTGCCAGCGGATTACAGGGGTACGAGCAGTACTTC
>TRBJ2-7|few|TRBV12-3/TRBV12-4|-
CASSPGGPEQYF
TGTGCCAGCAGCCCTGGGGGGCCCGAGCAGTACTTC
>TRBJ2-2|few|TRBV6-2/TRBV6-3|-
CASILRAPHTGELFF
TGTGCCAGCATCCTCCGGGCTCCTCACACCGGGGAGCTGTTTTTT
>TRBJ1-1|-|TRBV4-2|-
CASRPGWGVQGKAFF
TGTGCCAGCAGGCCTGGTTGGGGGGTTCAGGGTAAAGCTTTCTTT
>TRBJ2-3|few|TRBV28|TRBD2
CASSLNEPTSGGHTDTQYF
TGTGCCAGCAGTTTGAATGAACCGACTAGCGGGGGGCACACAGATACGCAGTATTTT
>TRBJ2-3|-|TRBV2|-
CAARQGGTQYF
TGTGCCGCACGGCAGGGCGGTACGCAGTATTTT
>TRBJ2-3|-|TRBV20-1|TRBD2
CSAPAGGKGDTQYF
TGCAGTGCGCCTGCGGGGGGGAAGGGGGATACGCAGTATTTT
>TRBJ1-3|-|TRBV28|-
CASSLGGGNTIYF
TGTGCCAGCAGTTTAGGGGGTGGAAACACCATATATTTT
>TRBJ1-3|few|TRBV9|-
CASSVATKTGATGNTIYF
TGTGCCAGCAGCGTAGCTACGAAGACAGGCGCGACTGGAAACACCATATATTTT
>TRBJ1-1|-|TRBV7-9|-
CASSLSGDGTEAFF
TGTGCCAGCAGCTTATCGGGGGACGGCACTGAAGCTTTCTTT
>TRBJ2-3|few|TRBV20-1|-
CSARAGPDTQYF
TGCAGTGCTAGAGCGGGGCCAGATACGCAGTATTTT
>TRBJ2-7|few|TRBV4-2|-
CASSQEQNGDYEQYF
TGTGCCAGCAGCCAAGAACAGAATGGGGACTACGAGCAGTACTTC
>TRBJ1-2|few|TRBV27|-
CASSFLGKNYGYTF
TGTGCCAGCAGTTTCCTTGGGAAAAACTATGGCTACACCTTC
>TRBJ2-5|few|TRBV12-3/TRBV12-4|TRBD2
CASILGLAGNNQKAETQYF
TGTGCCAGCATCCTTGGATTAGCGGGGAACAATCAGAAAGCGGAGACCCAGTACTTC
>TRBJ2-3|-|TRBV10-3|-
CAISESTGITDTQYF
TGTGCCATCAGTGAGTCAACAGGTATCACAGATACGCAGTATTTT
>TRBJ2-7|-|TRBV12-3/TRBV12-4|TRBD1
CASRRGQGDRGEQYF
TGTGCCAGCAGGCGCGGACAGGGGGACAGAGGGGAGCAGTACTTC
>TRBJ2-3|-|TRBV5-1|TRBD2
CASCSGGYTDTQYF
TGCGCCAGTTGTAGCGGGGGATACACAGATACGCAGTATTTT
>TRBJ1-1|-|TRBV11-1|-
CASSKRDQTAGTEAFF
TGTGCCAGCAGCAAACGGGACCAAACCGCGGGCACTGAAGCTTTCTTT
>TRBJ2-7|once|TRBV5-1|TRBD2
CASSSGLAKTEQYF
TGCGCCAGCAGCTCGGGACTAGCGAAGACCGAGCAGTACTTC
>TRBJ2-3|-|TRBV12-3/TRBV12-4|-
CASSLARDRYTDTQYF
TGTGCCAGCAGTTTAGCGCGGGACCGTTACACAGATACGCAGTATTTT
>TRBJ1-6|-|TRBV4-1|TRBD1
CASSQGGQGTSPLHF
TGCGCCAGCAGCCAAGGGGGACAGGGAACTTCACCCCTCCACTTT
>TRBJ2-1|few|TRBV7-2|-
CASSFLSSFYNEQFF
TGTGCCAGCAGCTTTTTGTCCAGCTTCTACAATGAGCAGTTCTTC
>TRBJ2-2|few|TRBV6-2/TRBV6-3|TRBD2
CAGRLAGAGELFF
TGTGCCGGCAGACTAGCGGGGGCCGGGGAGCTGTTTTTT
>TRBJ1-6|many|TRBV28|TRBD1
CASSLRGRGQNSPLHF
TGTGCCAGCAGTTTGAGGGGCAGGGGGCAAAATTCACCCCTCCACTTT
>TRBJ2-7|few|TRBV28|-
CASQGFHEQYF
TGTGCCAGCCAGGGATTCCACGAGCAGTACTTC
>TRBJ1-1|few|TRBV10-2|TRBD1
CASRAISTGQGDTEAFF
TGCGCCAGCAGAGCAATAAGTACGGGACAGGGGGACACTGAAGCTTTCTTT
>TRBJ2-3|-|TRBV7-9|-
CASSPPRVRDTQYF
TGTGCCAGCAGCCCCCCCCGGGTGCGAGATACGCAGTATTTT
>TRBJ2-1|-|TRBV12-3/TRBV12-4|-
CASSLAGHRDNEQFF
TGTGCCAGCAGTTTAGCAGGGCATAGGGACAATGAGCAGTTCTTC
>TRBJ1-2|few|TRBV29-1|-
CSVEARPGGYTF
TGCAGCGTTGAAGCTCGACCAGGAGGCTACACCTTC